Listed below are T cell receptor beta chains from one sample, sequenced in a study of CD8 T cells in ankylosing spondylitis. MiXCR, run by TCRdb on the 5' RACE reads, gives a single entry per CDR3 protein. The table has 650,000 to 800,000 distinct CDR3 sequences, under 20% seen once; the top ten hold 15% to 20%. Specimen: blood, either unsorted or a sorted T cell fraction (not recorded which). The origin of the receptors is a male donor with ankylosing spondylitis. Both conserved end residues are part of each CDR3. The D gene is left open where the match is weak. Clone size appears in some rows only: once, few, many, or a class for an expanded clone.

J: TRBJ2-3; size: few; D: TRBD2; V: TRBV10-3; CDR3: CAISESGLAGAADTQYF; DNA: TGTGCCATCAGTGAGTCGGGACTAGCGGGAGCAGCCGATACGCAGTATTTT
J: TRBJ2-1; size: many; D: NA; V: TRBV5-1; CDR3: CASSHGTAILPSSYNEQFF; DNA: TGCGCCAGCAGCCACGGGACGGCAATCCTTCCTAGCTCCTACAATGAGCAGTTCTTC
J: TRBJ1-1; size: NA; D: TRBD1; V: TRBV28; CDR3: CASSLWGQGVKKISEAFF; DNA: TGTGCCAGCAGTTTATGGGGACAGGGAGTAAAAAAAATCTCTGAAGCTTTCTTT
J: TRBJ2-5; size: few; D: NA; V: TRBV2; CDR3: CASTRESRETQYF; DNA: TGTGCCAGCACACGGGAGTCCCGGGAGACCCAGTACTTC
J: TRBJ1-6; size: NA; D: NA; V: TRBV5-1; CDR3: CASSLEPPGLSSYNSPLHF; DNA: TGCGCCAGCAGCTTGGAGCCCCCAGGGCTGAGCTCCTATAATTCACCCCTCCACTTT
J: TRBJ2-5; size: few; D: TRBD1; V: TRBV4-1; CDR3: CASSQVTGQLLRETQYF; DNA: TGCGCCAGCAGCCAGGTTACGGGACAGCTTCTTCGAGAGACCCAGTACTTC
J: TRBJ1-4; size: NA; D: NA; V: TRBV4-1; CDR3: CASRARPGLNEKLFF; DNA: TGCGCCAGCCGAGCCCGGCCAGGCCTAAATGAAAAACTGTTTTTT
J: TRBJ1-1; size: once; D: NA; V: TRBV7-9; CDR3: CASSIERLRDTEAFF; DNA: TGTGCCAGCAGCATAGAAAGGTTGAGGGACACTGAAGCTTTCTTT
J: TRBJ1-1; size: NA; D: NA; V: TRBV2; CDR3: CASRDRPDTEAFF; DNA: TGTGCCAGCAGAGATAGACCAGACACTGAAGCTTTCTTT
J: TRBJ2-1; size: many; D: TRBD2; V: TRBV6-4; CDR3: CASSEGLAGHNEQFF; DNA: TGTGCCAGCAGTGAGGGACTAGCGGGCCACAATGAGCAGTTCTTC
J: TRBJ1-3; size: NA; D: TRBD1; V: TRBV10-3; CDR3: CAISRDSEYSGNTIYF; DNA: TGTGCCATCAGCAGGGACAGCGAATACTCTGGAAACACCATATATTTT
J: TRBJ2-1; size: once; D: TRBD2; V: TRBV5-4; CDR3: CASSLEGGREGNEQFF; DNA: TGTGCCAGCAGCTTGGAAGGAGGTCGGGAGGGGAATGAGCAGTTCTTC
J: TRBJ1-1; size: NA; D: NA; V: TRBV14; CDR3: CASSQDRVIVSNTEAFF; DNA: TGTGCCAGCAGCCAAGACAGGGTTATTGTATCGAACACTGAAGCTTTCTTT
J: TRBJ2-3; size: few; D: NA; V: TRBV6-5; CDR3: CASSYQGSGDTQYF; DNA: TGTGCCAGCAGTTACCAGGGTTCGGGCGATACGCAGTATTTT
J: TRBJ1-1; size: few; D: NA; V: TRBV12-3/TRBV12-4; CDR3: CASSPLQGRGTEAFF; DNA: TGTGCCAGCAGTCCGCTCCAGGGGCGGGGAACTGAAGCTTTCTTT
J: TRBJ2-7; size: NA; D: NA; V: TRBV4-1; CDR3: CASSQDRREQYF; DNA: TGCGCCAGCAGCCAAGACCGACGCGAGCAGTACTTC
J: TRBJ1-6; size: NA; D: TRBD1; V: TRBV28; CDR3: CASSLKTGTGGSPLHF; DNA: TGTGCCAGCAGTTTAAAGACGGGGACAGGGGGGTCACCCCTCCACTTT
J: TRBJ1-1; size: NA; D: NA; V: TRBV11-2; CDR3: CASSLAGAAADTEAFF; DNA: TGTGCCAGCAGCTTAGCCGGGGCAGCGGCGGACACTGAAGCTTTCTTT
J: TRBJ1-5; size: few; D: NA; V: TRBV6-1; CDR3: CASRGTNSNQPQHF; DNA: TGTGCCAGCAGGGGGACAAATAGCAATCAGCCCCAGCATTTT
J: TRBJ1-1; size: NA; D: NA; V: TRBV20-1; CDR3: CSASPILQGLGTEAFF; DNA: TGCAGTGCTAGCCCTATTCTACAGGGTTTGGGCACTGAAGCTTTCTTT
J: TRBJ2-7; size: NA; D: NA; V: TRBV2; CDR3: CASSEVLFEQYF; DNA: TGTGCCAGCAGTGAAGTGCTGTTCGAGCAGTACTTC
J: TRBJ2-1; size: NA; D: TRBD2; V: TRBV12-3/TRBV12-4; CDR3: CASSGGISFEQFF; DNA: TGTGCCAGCAGCGGGGGGATTTCATTTGAGCAGTTCTTC
J: TRBJ2-5; size: NA; D: NA; V: TRBV6-2/TRBV6-3; CDR3: CASSYVIFAETQYF; DNA: TGTGCCAGCAGTTACGTAATATTCGCAGAGACCCAGTACTTC
J: TRBJ2-1; size: NA; D: TRBD2; V: TRBV20-1; CDR3: CSASPSGGYNEQFF; DNA: TGCAGTGCTAGCCCTAGCGGTGGCTACAATGAGCAGTTCTTC
J: TRBJ2-7; size: NA; D: NA; V: TRBV3-1; CDR3: CASSQVAREQYF; DNA: TGTGCCAGCAGCCAAGTGGCAAGGGAGCAGTACTTC
J: TRBJ2-5; size: many; D: NA; V: TRBV27; CDR3: CASSLSGQETQYF; DNA: TGTGCCAGCAGCTTAAGTGGGCAAGAGACCCAGTACTTC
J: TRBJ2-1; size: few; D: NA; V: TRBV12-3/TRBV12-4; CDR3: CASGLRAYNEQFF; DNA: TGTGCCAGCGGTTTGCGGGCCTACAATGAGCAGTTCTTC
J: TRBJ2-5; size: NA; D: TRBD2; V: TRBV6-5; CDR3: CASSYSTSGIQETQYF; DNA: TGTGCCAGCAGTTACTCGACTAGCGGGATCCAAGAGACCCAGTACTTC
J: TRBJ2-1; size: NA; D: TRBD2; V: TRBV9; CDR3: CASSVQTSGRALSYNEQFF; DNA: TGTGCCAGCAGCGTACAGACTAGCGGGAGGGCTCTCTCCTACAATGAGCAGTTCTTC
J: TRBJ2-2; size: few; D: TRBD1; V: TRBV11-2; CDR3: CASSPTGGSGELFF; DNA: TGTGCCAGCAGCCCGACAGGGGGTAGCGGGGAGCTGTTTTTT
J: TRBJ2-7; size: NA; D: TRBD2; V: TRBV6-1; CDR3: CASRLPGLEGDEQYF; DNA: TGTGCCAGCAGACTCCCGGGACTAGAAGGAGACGAGCAGTACTTC
J: TRBJ1-1; size: few; D: NA; V: TRBV7-9; CDR3: CASSLSGSMNTEAFF; DNA: TGTGCCAGCAGCTTATCGGGGAGCATGAACACTGAAGCTTTCTTT
J: TRBJ2-7; size: few; D: NA; V: TRBV4-1; CDR3: CASSQDSRQGAEQYF; DNA: TGCGCCAGCAGCCAAGATTCCCGCCAGGGTGCGGAGCAGTACTTC
J: TRBJ2-6; size: NA; D: NA; V: TRBV4-1; CDR3: CASTDVYRSSGANVLTF; DNA: TGCGCCAGCACCGATGTTTACAGGAGCTCTGGGGCCAACGTCCTGACTTTC
J: TRBJ2-3; size: few; D: TRBD2; V: TRBV20-1; CDR3: CSALAGPRTDTQYF; DNA: TGCAGTGCTTTAGCGGGACCCCGCACAGATACGCAGTATTTT
J: TRBJ2-3; size: few; D: TRBD2; V: TRBV12-3/TRBV12-4; CDR3: CASKRLASVTDTQYF; DNA: TGTGCCAGCAAAAGACTAGCTTCGGTCACAGATACGCAGTATTTT
J: TRBJ2-3; size: few; D: TRBD1; V: TRBV20-1; CDR3: CSARARGSTDTQYF; DNA: TGCAGTGCTAGGGCCAGGGGGTCCACAGATACGCAGTATTTT
J: TRBJ1-4; size: NA; D: TRBD1; V: TRBV5-1; CDR3: CASSPGTDRRKLFF; DNA: TGCGCCAGCAGCCCCGGGACAGACCGTCGAAAACTGTTTTTT
J: TRBJ2-5; size: NA; D: NA; V: TRBV5-1; CDR3: CASSLMESETQYF; DNA: TGCGCCAGCAGCTTGATGGAGTCGGAGACCCAGTACTTC
J: TRBJ1-1; size: many; D: NA; V: TRBV12-3/TRBV12-4; CDR3: CAITGGALLTFF; DNA: TGTGCCATAACGGGAGGGGCCCTTTTAACTTTCTTT
J: TRBJ2-7; size: NA; D: TRBD2; V: TRBV5-1; CDR3: CASSVLAGVDSYEQYF; DNA: TGCGCCAGCAGCGTCCTAGCGGGGGTAGATTCCTACGAGCAGTACTTC